The clone carrying this T cell receptor beta chain was seen a single time. What it binds is unknown. The sample belongs to a study of cytomegalovirus exposure and HLA in healthy donors. Overall study findings and caveats: A later analysis linked a missense variant in DCLRE1C to the trimming of TCR beta V and J genes.

Use of 60 Vbeta and 13 Jbeta primers characterized the PCR. Assay used: immunoSEQ multiplex PCR; TCRdb lists only in-frame clones, some missing. The table records approximately 190,000 clones, 87% of them present only once. Germline CDR1 is SGHDT and CDR2 is YYEEEE. The V segment lost 4 bases and the J segment 2 bases; nucleotides outside the gene matches: 7. The CDR3 is 16 residues long. This receptor was identified in a boy between 2 and 10 years old in good health and CMV-seronegative. Source material: PBMCs. The chain employs TRBV5-6 and TRBJ2-7; 12 nucleotides align to TRBD2. The CDR3 coding sequence is TGTGCCAGCAGCCCGGAGGCTAGCGGGAGGGCCTACGAGCAGTACTTC. Protein: CASSPEASGRAYEQYF.